A single sample is the source of the 21 T cell receptor beta chains below, sequenced in a study of Ad26.COV2.S vaccination and SARS-CoV-2 variants. Stated treatment: over 15 received Ad26.COV2.S at low or high dose, single or two shots; 5 received placebo; per-sample allocation not given. Sampling happened 63 days after the first vaccine or placebo injection. Libraries were prepared by immunoSEQ multiplex PCR; TCRdb keeps only in-frame clonotypes and omits some of them. The sample shows approximately 410,000 clones, 92% of them seen only once. Sequencing was performed on peripheral blood, taken in a trial of Ad26.COV2.S vaccine versus placebo. Receptors originate from a person between 18 and 59 years old who received the Ad26.COV2.S COVID-19 vaccine or a placebo.

The count of this clone is one. The chain couples TRBV28 to TRBJ1-2, with D possibly matching TRBD1 (5 bases). Germline assignment: CDR1 MDHEN and CDR2 SYDVKM. This CDR3 spans 15 amino acids. Trimming left V 6 bases short and J 6 bases short, with 20 bases between. The CDR3 reads CASSTHEIGRDGYTF. The DNA of the CDR3 is TGTGCCAGCAGCACCCATGAGATCGGCAGGGATGGCTACACCTTC.

The V gene is TRBV28, the J gene TRBJ1-1, with D tentatively TRBD1 (6 bases). The CDR3 runs 11 residues. V was pared by 6 bases and J by 9 bases, with 11 bases between. CDR1 is MDHEN, CDR2 SYDVKM, per germline. In DNA, the CDR3 is TGTGCCAGCAGAGACAGGACTAAAGCTTTCTTT. Translation gives CASRDRTKAFF.

This clone was seen once. V is TRBV14 and J is TRBJ2-7; 9 nucleotides agree with TRBD1. The junction had 12 bases not matched to a gene; V was cut back by 5 bases and J by 7 bases. Per the germline V gene, CDR1 is SGHDN and CDR2 is FVKESK. The CDR3 loop spans 15 amino acids. The CDR3 DNA reads as TGTGCCAGCAGCGCAGGACAGGGGAGAGTCTTGGAGCAGTACTTC. Translating gives CASSAGQGRVLEQYF.

The rearrangement joins TRBV21-1 to TRBJ1-1; whether TRBD1, the table's D call, matches the DNA was not checked. TRBV21-1 is designated a pseudogene. This CDR3 has 13 amino acids. Here the CDR3 DNA reads TGTGCCACCCCCGACAGGGGGCGACGAGAAGCTTTCTTT. Residues: CATPDRGRREAFF.

CDR3 sequence reads: CASRDTGELFF. CDR3 DNA: TGTGCCAGCAGAGACACCGGGGAGCTGTTTTTT. The chain uses TRBV7-6 and TRBJ2-2; D is unclear. Trimming shortened V by 6 bases and J by 3 bases, and 2 bases separated the two germline ends. Per germline, CDR1 SGHVS and CDR2 FNYEAQ. The CDR3 is 11 residues long.

J is TRBJ2-7 and V is TRBV2; no firm D call. CDR1 is SNHLY, CDR2 FYNNEI, per germline. Trimming cost V 5 bases and J 6 bases, with 11 bases left between them. This CDR3 region has 12 residues. The CDR3 is CASSTTWFEQYF. CDR3 in DNA: TGTGCCAGCAGTACGACCTGGTTCGAGCAGTACTTC.

Turning to this clone: The junction departs from the called germline gene at one end, perhaps through a read error. The chain has TRBV20-1 and TRBJ1-1; no definite D call. This CDR3 is 11 amino acids long. Germline loops: CDR1 DFQATT, CDR2 SNEGSKA (reference sequence). This CDR3 reads CSARWNPEAFF. The CDR3 DNA follows: TGCAGTGCTAGATGGAACCCTGAAGCTTTCTTT.

The V gene is TRBV7-6, the J gene TRBJ1-6; unclear D gene. The CDR3 length is 11 residues. Germline CDR1 SGHVS, CDR2 FNYEAQ. V lost 8 bases, J lost 13 bases, and 12 bases lay in between. In nucleotides, the CDR3 is TGTGCCAGCGGTTGGGAAGGGCCCCTCCACTTT. Translating it yields CASGWEGPLHF.

CDR3 protein: CASRPDSNYGYTF. The CDR3 nucleotides are TGTGCCAGCAGACCCGACAGTAACTATGGCTACACCTTC. The rearrangement joins TRBV3-1 (or the pseudogene TRBV3-2) to TRBJ1-2, with D maybe TRBD1 (5 bases). CDR3 size: 13 residues. Deletions cut 6 bases from V and 1 base from J, with 9 bases between. Germline V gene data show CDR1 as LGHDT and CDR2 as YNNKEL (reference sequence).

Remarks on this clone: At the DNA level, this CDR3 is encoded by other sequences in the same sample as well. V gene TRBV27 combines with J gene TRBJ1-5; D remains unclear. The germline CDR1 and CDR2 sequences are MNHEY and SMNVEV (reference sequence). CDR3 length equals 14 residues. V shed 0 bases and J shed 1 base, with 4 bases lying between them. The CDR3 DNA reads TGTGCCAGCAGTTTATCCGGGAGCAATCAGCCCCAGCATTTT. Protein product: CASSLSGSNQPQHF.

The V and J genes are TRBV7-2 and TRBJ1-6; 7 nucleotides match TRBD1. V was clipped by 5 bases and J by 10 bases; unmatched bases: 8. The CDR3 is made up of 14 amino acids. Germline loops: CDR1 SGHTA, CDR2 FQGNSA. CDR3 protein: CASSVGTVRSPLHF. CDR3 sequence (DNA): TGTGCCAGCAGCGTCGGGACAGTGAGATCACCCCTCCACTTT.

The chain couples TRBV28 to TRBJ1-2; 8 bases agree with TRBD1. This CDR3 region has 12 residues. V lost 9 bases to trimming and J lost 4 bases; unmatched junction nucleotides: 4. Germline V gene lookup returns CDR1 MDHEN and CDR2 SYDVKM. The CDR3 nucleotides are TGTGCCAGTGGACAGGGTGGCTATGGCTACACCTTC. Translating it yields CASGQGGYGYTF.

The gene calls are TRBV10-3 and TRBJ1-1; 8 bases fit TRBD1. The junction had 9 bases not matched to a gene; V was cut back by 10 bases and J by 5 bases. The CDR3 loop spans 13 amino acids. Germline V gives CDR1 ENHRY, CDR2 SYGVKD. CDR3 sequence: CATLRTGKTEAFF. For the CDR3, the DNA is TGTGCCACCCTAAGGACAGGGAAGACTGAAGCTTTCTTT.

V is TRBV4-2 and J is TRBJ1-5; D is uncertain. V lost 0 bases to trimming and J lost 7 bases, with 13 bases between them. This CDR3 has 15 residues. CDR1 LGHNA and CDR2 YNFKEQ come from the germline V gene. CDR3 DNA: TGTGCCAGCAGCCAAGAGTATCCGGATTACCAGCCCCAGCATTTT. Translation gives CASSQEYPDYQPQHF.

The J gene is TRBJ2-7, the V gene TRBV9; tentative D call: TRBD1 (6 bases). Germline-derived CDR1 and CDR2 are SGDLS and YYNGEE. The CDR3 spans 12 residues. V was clipped by 0 bases and J by 5 bases, with 6 bases between them. The chain's CDR3 is CASSVAGDEQYF. DNA for the CDR3: TGTGCCAGCAGCGTAGCAGGGGACGAGCAGTACTTC.

V is TRBV18 and J is TRBJ2-3; a possible D gene is TRBD1 (6 bases). This CDR3 is 15 amino acids long. Germline values: CDR1 KGHSH, CDR2 LQKENI. Trimming stripped 3 bases from V and 4 bases from J, with 14 bases between. DNA for the CDR3: TGTGCCAGCTCACCGGGGGCATACGATGCAGATACGCAGTATTTT. This sequence encodes CASSPGAYDADTQYF.

The chain combines TRBV19 with TRBJ2-3, with a possible D match to TRBD1 (5 bases). From germline, CDR1 is LNHDA and CDR2 SQIVND (reference sequence). The length of the CDR3 is 15 residues. Trimming took 3 bases from V and 0 from J, leaving 10 bases between them. This CDR3 reads CASSIRQPSTDTQYF. In nucleotides, the CDR3 is TGTGCCAGTAGTATCCGACAGCCTAGCACAGATACGCAGTATTTT.

V is TRBV30 and J is TRBJ1-1; D is unresolved. Germline CDR1 and CDR2: GTSNPN and SVGIG (reference sequence). V gave up 4 bases and J gave up 4 bases, with 13 bases separating them. CDR3 length: 13 residues. The CDR3, as DNA: TGTGCCTGGACCGGACGTCACGCCACTGAAGCTTTCTTT. This gives the protein CAWTGRHATEAFF.

This CDR3 is CASSQEGAPLYNEQFF. CDR3 bases: TGTGCCAGCAGCCAAGAAGGCGCCCCACTCTACAATGAGCAGTTCTTC. The chain couples TRBV3-1 (or the pseudogene TRBV3-2) to TRBJ2-1; the D is unclear. Trimming removed 0 bases from V and 3 bases from J, with 12 bases in between. Per the germline V gene, CDR1 is LGHDT and CDR2 is YNNKEL (reference sequence). The CDR3 has 16 amino acids.

The chain carries TRBV19 and TRBJ1-2, with TRBD1 as a possible D gene (5 bases). This CDR3 has 16 amino acids. Deletions cut 4 bases from V and 5 bases from J, with 20 bases between. From germline, CDR1 is LNHDA and CDR2 SQIVND (reference sequence). DNA of the CDR3: TGTGCCAGTAGTACGCAAAATGCGGGGCTAGGGTATGGCTACACCTTC. This encodes CASSTQNAGLGYGYTF.

The chain is built from TRBV6-1 and TRBJ1-1, with unresolved D. Germline assignment: CDR1 MNHNS and CDR2 SASEGT. This CDR3 has 12 amino acids. The V and J ends lost 1 base and 8 bases respectively, with 8 bases between them. The CDR3 protein is CASSEGWLEAFF. CDR3 nucleotides: TGTGCCAGCAGTGAAGGCTGGCTAGAAGCTTTCTTT.